This TCR beta chain was found in a study of T cells in localized non-small cell lung cancer. On this clone itself: What it binds is unknown.

Only in-frame clones appear in the TCRdb table, and some are missing; sequencing was by immunoSEQ multiplex PCR. This sample has approximately 33,000 clones; just over 90% occur once, and the top ten carry around 6.9%. Between the trimmed V and J ends, which lost 7 bases and 2 bases, there was a span of 26 bases. CDR3 length: 19 amino acids. Germline CDR1 reads SNHLY; CDR2 reads FYNNEI. The study's findings and limits: A raised T cell density in blood coincided with lengthier overall survival. Adjacent lung exhibited a median of 57 among the 100 most abundant tumor clones. Uninvolved nearby lung showed the greatest T cell clonality, exceeding that found in tumor. Tumor samples were not multi-region, leaving intratumor heterogeneity unexcluded.

The chain uses TRBV2 and TRBJ2-2; D may be TRBD1 (6 bases). The sequences come from peripheral blood, collected before any cancer treatment. The sequence came from an older female donor with stage I lung adenocarcinoma. The CDR3 is CASKLSLLARGTNTGELFF. The DNA of the CDR3 is TGTGCCAGCAAGCTCTCGCTCCTAGCCAGGGGTACAAACACCGGGGAGCTGTTTTTT.